These 24 T cell receptor beta chains were sequenced from one sample in a study of cytomegalovirus exposure and HLA in healthy donors. The PCR was carried out with 60 Vbeta primers and 13 Jbeta primers. Some clones are missing from TCRdb's copy, which holds only in-frame ones; the method was immunoSEQ multiplex PCR. The sample shows about 68,000 clones, about 81% of them seen only once. The sequencing sample was made of PBMCs. The receptors derive from a human donor in good health.

This chain connects TRBV6-6 to TRBJ1-2; D perhaps matches TRBD1 (6 bases). This CDR3 spans 16 amino acids. The V end was cut by 5 bases, the J end by 4 bases, with 20 bases between. The germline V gene has CDR1 MNHNY and CDR2 SVGAGI (reference sequence). The CDR3 nucleotides read TGTGCCAGCAGTCAGATACAGGGAGCTGCACTCTATGGCTACACCTTC. Translation: CASSQIQGAALYGYTF.

V and J are TRBV7-9 and TRBJ1-1; TRBD1 agrees at 9 bases. The V and J ends lost 5 bases and 4 bases, in that order; junction bases with no gene match: 17. The CDR3 contains 18 residues. In germline, CDR1 is SEHNR, CDR2 FQNEAQ (reference sequence). The CDR3: CASSPGQGRMLVGTEAFF. The CDR3 DNA reads as TGTGCCAGCAGCCCGGGACAGGGAAGAATGCTAGTAGGCACTGAAGCTTTCTTT.

This clone came up once. This rearrangement joins TRBV10-1 to TRBJ2-5, with 11 bases identical to TRBD2. Germline CDR1 reads WNHNN; CDR2 reads SYGVQD (reference sequence). V lost 6 bases to trimming and J lost 2 bases; unmatched junction nucleotides: 8. The CDR3 totals 16 residues. CDR3 protein: CASSNTGTSGQETQYF. CDR3 nucleotide sequence: TGCGCCAGCAGCAACACCGGGACTAGCGGACAAGAGACCCAGTACTTC.

The chain has TRBV7-2 and TRBJ2-7; tentative D call: TRBD2 (7 bases). V lost 3 bases and J lost 3, with 9 bases in between. Germline CDR1 SGHTA, CDR2 FQGNSA. The CDR3 loop spans 13 amino acids. The CDR3 coding sequence is TGTGCCAGCAGCTTGGGGGGGCGCTACGAGCAGTACTTC. Translated: CASSLGGRYEQYF.

This clone was detected only once. The chain joins TRBV2 to TRBJ2-5, with TRBD1 as a possible D gene (7 bases). The CDR3 runs 14 residues. Germline CDR1 reads SNHLY; CDR2 reads FYNNEI. V lost 6 bases and J 3 bases, leaving 14 bases between the germline ends. The CDR3 spells CASRQGGAEETQYF. CDR3 DNA: TGTGCCAGCAGGCAGGGGGGTGCCGAAGAGACCCAGTACTTC.

The chain carries TRBV2 and TRBJ2-1, with a possible D match to TRBD2 (5 bases). The ends were cut back, 5 bases at V and 0 bases at J, with 11 bases in the middle. The CDR3 runs to 15 residues. Germline V gene sequence: CDR1 SNHLY, CDR2 FYNNEI. DNA for the CDR3: TGTGCCAGCAGTAAAAGCGGCAGCTCCTACAATGAGCAGTTCTTC. It is translated as CASSKSGSSYNEQFF.

The chain carries TRBV27 and TRBJ2-3, with 8 bases lining up with TRBD2. Germline CDR1 and CDR2: MNHEY and SMNVEV (reference sequence). Trimming at V came to 6 bases and at J to 2 bases, leaving 10 bases not matched to a gene. This CDR3 spans 16 amino acids. CDR3 DNA: TGTGCCAGCAGGGGTTTAGCGGGGTATCTCACAGATACGCAGTATTTT. It yields the protein CASRGLAGYLTDTQYF.

In its sample, this clone was seen a few times. This specimen includes other DNA sequences encoding the same CDR3. This chain links TRBV4-1 with TRBJ2-3; D ambiguous. This CDR3 region has 15 residues. Per the germline V gene, CDR1 is MGHRA and CDR2 is YSYEKL. Between the trimmed V and J ends, which lost 0 bases and 4 bases, there was a span of 11 bases. In DNA form, the CDR3 reads TGCGCCAGCAGCCAAGATCTTAACACACCAGATACGCAGTATTTT. It encodes CASSQDLNTPDTQYF.

The chain joins TRBV5-1 to TRBJ2-7; TRBD2 matches 7 bases. The V segment lost 2 bases and the J segment 2 bases; nucleotides outside the gene matches: 7. Germline V lookup: CDR1 SGHRS, CDR2 YFSETQ. This CDR3 comprises 15 residues. This CDR3 reads CASSLTGGQAYEQYF. CDR3 nucleotides: TGCGCCAGCAGCTTAACGGGAGGACAAGCCTACGAGCAGTACTTC.

The chain combines TRBV7-2 with TRBJ2-3; 8 positions match TRBD2. Germline assignment: CDR1 SGHTA and CDR2 FQGNSA. V lost 5 bases and J lost 4; bases outside the gene matches: 11. The CDR3 sequence is 16 residues long. CDR3 residues: CASSPLPGGLADTQYF. In DNA form, the CDR3 reads TGTGCCAGCAGCCCCCTGCCGGGGGGGCTTGCAGATACGCAGTATTTT.

Details on this clone: One junction end does not reproduce the germline sequence, and a read error may be involved. The V and J genes are TRBV25-1 and TRBJ1-4, with TRBD1 matching 7 bases. Germline V lookup: CDR1 MGHDK, CDR2 SYGVNS. The CDR3 is made up of 13 amino acids. DNA for the CDR3: TGTGTCAGCAGTTCCAGGGGGAACGAAAAACTGTTTTTT. Translation: CVSSSRGNEKLFF.

J is TRBJ2-1 and V is TRBV7-3; TRBD1 matches 9 bases. Germline loops: CDR1 SGHTA, CDR2 FQGTGA. The CDR3 totals 14 residues. With 5 bases clipped from V and 8 bases from J, the junction kept 7 bases outside the gene matches. For the CDR3, the DNA is TGTGCCAGCAGCCTGACAGGGGGACTCGATGAGCAGTTCTTC. Translating it yields CASSLTGGLDEQFF.

The V and J genes are TRBV7-3 and TRBJ1-3, with D uncertain. Looked up from germline, CDR1 is SGHTA and CDR2 is FQGTGA. The CDR3 length is 14 residues. The germline V and J ends were trimmed by 3 bases and 1 base, with 7 bases remaining between them. As DNA, the CDR3 is TGTGCCAGCAGCTTTGCCGGGTCTGGAAACACCATATATTTT. It specifies CASSFAGSGNTIYF.

This clone was counted a few times. The genes are TRBV7-2 and TRBJ2-7, with 13 bases identical to TRBD2. Per germline, CDR1 SGHTA and CDR2 FQGNSA. The CDR3 is 15 residues long. With V trimmed by 5 bases and J by 2 bases, 3 bases remained unmatched. CDR3 residues: CASSMGLAGTYEQYF. CDR3 coding DNA: TGTGCCAGCAGCATGGGACTAGCGGGGACCTACGAGCAGTACTTC.

J is TRBJ2-4 and V is TRBV7-2, with 8 positions matching TRBD1. The CDR3 consists of 13 residues. CDR1 is SGHTA and CDR2 is FQGNSA in the germline V gene. After removal of 1 base from V and 8 bases from J, the junction contained 1 base not matched to a gene. DNA for the CDR3: TGTGCCAGCAGCTTAGTGACAGGGGACATTCAGTACTTC. Its protein is CASSLVTGDIQYF.

This chain connects TRBV6-1 to TRBJ2-7, with D possibly TRBD2 on 5 matching bases. The CDR3 has 14 residues. The V gene's germline CDR1 is MNHNS and CDR2 SASEGT. V dropped 7 bases and J dropped 3 bases, with 16 bases sitting between them. The CDR3 DNA reads TGTGCCAGCAAAAAGGTAGCGACCAGCTACGAGCAGTACTTC. Its protein product is CASKKVATSYEQYF.

V and J are TRBV5-6 and TRBJ1-6, with D possibly TRBD1 on 6 matching bases. CDR1 is SGHDT and CDR2 is YYEEEE in the germline V gene. This CDR3 spans 16 amino acids. With 0 bases removed from V and 8 bases from J, the gap between germline ends came to 15 bases. The CDR3 is CASSLATGWGDSPLHF. The CDR3 DNA reads TGTGCCAGCAGCTTGGCGACAGGCTGGGGTGATTCACCCCTCCACTTT.

The chain employs TRBV7-2 and TRBJ1-1; D not certain. The V end was cut by 5 bases, the J end by 1 base, with 11 bases between. Germline assignment: CDR1 SGHTA and CDR2 FQGNSA. This CDR3 has 14 amino acids. The CDR3 DNA is TGTGCCAGCAGCATGACGGGAGGGAACACTGAAGCTTTCTTT. Protein: CASSMTGGNTEAFF.

The chain uses TRBV6-5 and TRBJ1-5; 9 bases map to TRBD1. The trim removed 6 bases at V and 7 bases at J, leaving 4 bases unmatched. CDR1 is MNHEY, CDR2 SVGAGI, per germline. The CDR3 runs to 13 residues. The CDR3 DNA sequence: TGTGCCAGCAGGCCGGGACAGGGACAGCCCCAGCATTTT. As protein: CASRPGQGQPQHF.

The chain joins TRBV14 to TRBJ2-3; 7 nucleotides align to TRBD1. The CDR3 extends over 15 amino acids. V dropped 0 bases and J dropped 3; count of bases not matched to a gene: 3. CDR1 and CDR2 (germline): SGHDN, FVKESK. The CDR3 region has the DNA TGTGCCAGCAGCCAAGACAGGGGGAGTACAGATACGCAGTATTTT. Its translation: CASSQDRGSTDTQYF.

The table lists this clone with a count of one. V and J are TRBV10-3 and TRBJ1-1; the D is unclear. CDR1 is ENHRY and CDR2 is SYGVKD in the germline V gene. The V end was cut by 1 base, the J end by 7 bases, with 4 bases between. The CDR3 runs to 11 residues. CDR3 sequence: CAISEYSEAFF. CDR3 sequence (DNA): TGTGCCATCAGTGAGTACAGTGAAGCTTTCTTT.

This chain links TRBV7-2 with TRBJ1-4; weak D call: TRBD1 (5 bases). This CDR3 has 14 amino acids. The ends were cut back, 4 bases at V and 8 bases at J, with 14 bases in the middle. Germline V CDR1 and CDR2: SGHTA, FQGNSA. The CDR3 coding sequence is TGTGCCAGCAGCTACCGGGGCCGGGGGGAAAAACTGTTTTTT. Protein product: CASSYRGRGEKLFF.

The genes are TRBV9 and TRBJ2-7, with D tentatively TRBD2 (5 bases). The CDR3 covers 13 residues. Deletions cut 0 bases from V and 4 bases from J, with 8 bases between. The V gene's germline CDR1 is SGDLS and CDR2 YYNGEE. The CDR3 protein is CASSVDPGYEQYF. CDR3 coding DNA: TGTGCCAGCAGCGTAGACCCGGGGTACGAGCAGTACTTC. Full variable domain (outside the CDR3, taken from reference TRBV9 and TRBJ2-7): DSGVTQTPKHLITATGQRVTLRCSPRSGDLSVYWYQQSLDQGLQFLIQYYNGEERAKGNILERFSAQQFPDLHSELNLSSLELGDSALYFCASSVDPGYEQYFGPGTRLTVT.

The chain carries TRBV6-5 and TRBJ2-7, with D maybe TRBD2 (6 bases). The CDR3 contains 15 residues. The germline V and J ends were trimmed by 3 bases and 4 bases, with 16 bases remaining between them. Germline lookup yields CDR1 MNHEY and CDR2 SVGAGI. CDR3 bases: TGTGCCAGCAGTTATGTGGGGGGATCGGGGTACGAGCAGTACTTC. It encodes CASSYVGGSGYEQYF.